This T cell receptor (beta chain) came from a study of blood T cell repertoires in COVID-19 (dated by TCRdb to the early 2020s). Background for the entire study: Samples from collaborators originated in the United States, Italy and Spain and spanned both the acute and convalescent phases of COVID-19. The material from the prospective study consisted of cDNA or gDNA derived from T cells, B-cell-depleted T cells, or PBMCs. Deeply sampled blood TCRbeta repertoires from subjects exposed to, actively infected with, or recovered from COVID-19 were included in the dataset. The repertoires were released in a freely available public database intended as a resource for research on the immune response to SARS-CoV-2. The samples were drawn from two sources: the first 160 participants of the ongoing ImmuneRACE study, and 1,254 subjects contributed by 6 global collaborators. A de-identified subject ID, COVID-19 status, age in years and sex were almost always included in the sample metadata. Where HLA class I and class II types were available, the types were taken from metadata supplied by the sample provider, not from assay-based typing.

TCRbeta CDR3 regions were amplified from genomic DNA by means of the immunoSEQ Assay, a bias-controlled multiplex PCR. The source study handled its data this way. Within the assay, amplification of reference gene primers was used to estimate how many nucleated cells each sample contained. Sequence reads were collapsed and filtered to measure the absolute abundance of every unique TCRbeta CDR3 rearrangement. Productive Simpson clonality was computed per sample as the square root of Simpson's diversity index over productive rearrangements. Imported from immuneACCESS, the table was reduced by TCRdb to in-frame sequences with V and J called. These copies leave out some clones; in studies compared against another copy, an unresolved V gene accounts for under half, and the cause of the remainder is not known. V and J calls and clone size are copied from that table; D and trimming were computed from the DNA. Within this sample are about 250,000 clones, with about 87% of them counted one time only. The ten largest make up roughly 6.3% of the sample.

In the case of this clone: It lacks a known antigen. No base-level quality is on record; no much larger clone is a single base apart.

One collaborating source in Seattle enrolled patients while the patients were actively infected and followed the patients over time throughout the course of disease. The collaborating institutions used their own protocols to collect whole blood in K2EDTA tubes. For TCRbeta analysis, collaborators shipped samples in one of three forms: frozen whole blood, isolated PBMCs, or DNA extracted from either of those sample types. The CDR3 runs 15 amino acids, cysteine and phenylalanine included. The read is trimmed to its CDR3 DNA, 45 bases read in frame from base 1. The germline V gene sets CDR1 to SGHRS and CDR2 to YFSETQ. The germline V end is reduced by 4 bases and the J end by 8 bases; junction bases left unmatched: 7. What the work shows at the level of the full study, not this receptor alone: The amount of clinical and demographic metadata varied by source and participant and was provided uncurated.

Recombination linked TRBV5-1 to TRBJ1-6; 9 bases in the junction line up with TRBD1. This clonotype was obtained from a woman in her thirties with COVID-19, enrolled during active disease. Sequences were obtained from peripheral blood. The CDR3: CASSIQGAADSPLHF. The nucleotides read TGCGCCAGCAGCATACAGGGGGCTGCGGATTCACCCCTCCACTTT.